This T cell receptor beta chain was retrieved from a study of T-cell memory formation after mild COVID-19. Study-level background: Largely, the TCR clusters proved donor specific.

TCRdb re-called the 5' RACE reads with MiXCR, one entry per CDR3 protein. The repertoire has about 190,000 distinct CDR3 sequences, 15% to 20% of them found once; the top ten carry roughly 2.6%. Germline CDR1 is SGHDN and CDR2 is FVKESK. The CDR3 spans 16 residues. The ends were cut back, 4 bases at V and 2 bases at J, with 17 bases in the middle. Source material: PBMCs or a T cell subset sorted from them (not recorded which). The TCR originated in an adult woman who had mild COVID-19 (a few samples of this study predate the infection). Cell type and time point are not known. This rearrangement joins TRBV14 to TRBJ1-1, with D perhaps TRBD1 (6 bases). In nucleotides, the CDR3 is TGTGCCAGCAGCCTGCCGGGGGGGCTTTATAACACTGAAGCTTTCTTT. Translated: CASSLPGGLYNTEAFF.